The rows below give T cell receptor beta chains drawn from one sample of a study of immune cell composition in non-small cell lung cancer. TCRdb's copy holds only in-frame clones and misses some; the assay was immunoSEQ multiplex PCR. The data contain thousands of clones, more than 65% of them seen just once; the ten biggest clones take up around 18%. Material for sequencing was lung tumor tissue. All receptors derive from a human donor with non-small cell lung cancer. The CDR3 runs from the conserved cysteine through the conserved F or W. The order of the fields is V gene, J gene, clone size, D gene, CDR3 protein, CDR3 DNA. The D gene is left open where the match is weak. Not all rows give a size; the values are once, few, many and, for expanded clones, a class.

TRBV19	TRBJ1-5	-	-	CASSWYYNQPQHF	TGTGCCAGTAGTTGGTACTACAATCAGCCCCAGCATTTT
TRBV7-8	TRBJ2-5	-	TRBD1	CASSDGQGRQETQYF	TGTGCCAGCAGCGATGGACAGGGAAGACAAGAGACCCAGTACTTC
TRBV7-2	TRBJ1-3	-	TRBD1	CASSFDRGAGNTIYF	TGTGCCAGCAGCTTCGACAGGGGAGCTGGAAACACCATATATTTT
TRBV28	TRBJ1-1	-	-	CASQGSISLNTEAFF	TGTGCCAGCCAAGGGAGCATATCACTGAACACTGAAGCTTTCTTT
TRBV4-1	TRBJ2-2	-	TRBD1	CASSQRQGGYTGELFF	TGCGCCAGCAGCCAGAGACAGGGGGGGTACACCGGGGAGCTGTTTTTT
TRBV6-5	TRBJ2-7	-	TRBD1	CASSYSGDRADEQYF	TGTGCCAGCAGTTACTCAGGGGACAGGGCAGACGAGCAGTACTTC
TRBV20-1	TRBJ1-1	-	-	CSAPRTAEAFF	TGCAGTGCTCCCCGGACAGCTGAAGCTTTCTTT
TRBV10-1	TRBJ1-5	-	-	CASRGSTGYSNQPQHF	TGCGCCAGCAGGGGATCCACAGGTTATAGCAATCAGCCCCAGCATTTT
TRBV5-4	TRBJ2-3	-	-	CASSLGVRGVLDTQYF	TGTGCCAGCAGCTTGGGCGTCAGGGGCGTGTTAGATACGCAGTATTTT
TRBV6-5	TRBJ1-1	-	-	CASSLQGLAFF	TGTGCCAGCAGTTTACAGGGTTTGGCTTTCTTT
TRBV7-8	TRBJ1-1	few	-	CASSLGGGLNTEAFF	TGTGCCAGCAGCTTAGGAGGGGGTTTGAACACTGAAGCTTTCTTT
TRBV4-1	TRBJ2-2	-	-	CASSQIAANTGELFF	TGCGCCAGCAGCCAGATTGCAGCGAACACCGGGGAGCTGTTTTTT
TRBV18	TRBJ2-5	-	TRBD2	CASSPYGGAEQETQYF	TGTGCCAGCTCACCATACGGGGGGGCGGAGCAAGAGACCCAGTACTTC